What follows are 13 T cell receptor beta chains derived from one specimen sequenced in a study of molecular identifiers for immune sequencing clone quantification. One entry per CDR3 protein results from TCRdb running MiXCR on the PCR reads. The sample yields roughly 90,000 distinct CDR3 sequences, 15% to 20% seen once. The sequenced material came from naive CD8+ T cells from blood, with Jurkat cell RNA spiked in. Subset meaning: FACS-sorted CD8+CD4-CCR7+CD45RA+ naive T cells. These receptors were collected from a human donor in good health. Some libraries in this study had Jurkat cell RNA spiked in.

This clonotype was found many times. The V call is TRBV6-2 or TRBV6-3, the J call TRBJ1-1; TRBD1 matches 7 bases. The CDR3 has 16 residues. Losses at the gene ends were 0 bases for V and 1 base for J; bases not matched to a gene: 5. CDR1 MNHEY and CDR2 SVGEGT come from the germline V gene. Here the CDR3 reads CASSYSIRQGNTEAFF. The CDR3 nucleotides are TGTGCCAGCAGTTACTCCATCCGACAGGGGAACACTGAAGCTTTCTTT.

This clonotype was seen at least ten times. The genes are TRBV10-3 and TRBJ1-5, with 7 bases aligning to TRBD1. Losses at the gene ends were 4 bases for V and 2 bases for J; bases not matched to a gene: 2. The CDR3 contains 14 residues. Germline V gives CDR1 ENHRY, CDR2 SYGVKD. The CDR3 nucleotides are TGTGCCATCAGTGTAGGACAGGGCAATCAGCCCCAGCATTTT. It encodes CAISVGQGNQPQHF.

This clonotype was seen a few times. A read error may be the cause here, since a much bigger clone is one base away. This rearrangement joins TRBV7-9 to TRBJ2-3; D call uncertain. This CDR3 has 13 residues. Germline V gives CDR1 SEHNR, CDR2 FQNEAQ (reference sequence). In DNA form, the CDR3 reads TGTGTCAGCAGGTCTTCTAGCACAGATACGCAGTATTTT. It encodes CVSRSSSTDTQYF.

This clonotype appeared many times. J is TRBJ2-6 and V is TRBV7-9; weak D call: TRBD1 (6 bases). V lost 6 bases and J 4 bases, leaving 16 bases between the germline ends. The CDR3 has 16 residues. The germline gives CDR1 SEHNR, CDR2 FQNEAQ (reference sequence). The CDR3 region has the DNA TGTGCCAGCAGTCCTCTCTCAGGGGCAGGGGCCAACGTCCTGACTTTC. Protein product: CASSPLSGAGANVLTF.

This clonotype was seen repeatedly, ten times or more. The gene calls are TRBV5-6 and TRBJ2-1, with 7 positions matching TRBD2. This CDR3 spans 14 amino acids. The germline CDR1 and CDR2 sequences are SGHDT and YYEEEE. V shed 4 bases, J shed 6 bases, and the junction held 7 bases outside the gene matches. The chain's CDR3 is CASSLGGSGNEQFF. In nucleotides, the CDR3 is TGTGCCAGCAGCCTCGGGGGGAGTGGCAATGAGCAGTTCTTC.

This clonotype has a count of ten or more. The J gene is TRBJ1-5, the V gene TRBV12-5; 12 bases agree with TRBD1. Germline CDR1 and CDR2: LGHNT and FRNRAP. Trimming took 4 bases from V and 6 from J; bases not matched to a gene: 4. The CDR3 extends over 15 amino acids. In DNA, the CDR3 is TGTGCTAGTGGTTCGGGACAGGGGGCCGGTCAGCCCCAGCATTTT. It yields the protein CASGSGQGAGQPQHF.

This clonotype was recorded at least ten times. This chain links TRBV20-1 with TRBJ2-7; D is possibly TRBD2 (6 bases). Trimming cost V 6 bases and J 0 bases, with 18 bases left between them. Looked up from germline, CDR1 is DFQATT and CDR2 is SNEGSKA (reference sequence). This CDR3 is 15 amino acids long. The chain's CDR3 is CSASEGLGISYEQYF. The CDR3 coding sequence is TGCAGTGCCTCGGAGGGATTAGGAATCTCCTACGAGCAGTACTTC.

This clonotype was observed many times. This chain links TRBV3-1 with TRBJ2-7; 7 nucleotides line up with TRBD2. Trimming took 4 bases from V and 2 from J; bases not matched to a gene: 5. The CDR3 has 14 amino acids. CDR1 and CDR2 (germline): LGHDT, YNNKEL (reference sequence). This CDR3 reads CASSPGGLAYEQYF. CDR3 DNA: TGTGCCAGCAGCCCCGGGGGGTTGGCCTACGAGCAGTACTTC.

In this sample, this clonotype turned up many times. V is TRBV6-1 and J is TRBJ1-3, with a tentative D call TRBD1 (6 bases). The CDR3 contains 14 residues. Germline CDR1 MNHNS, CDR2 SASEGT. Trimming left V 2 bases short and J 4 bases short, with 9 bases between. CDR3 coding DNA: TGTGCCAGCAGTGAATGGACAGCCGGAAACACCATATATTTT. Translation gives CASSEWTAGNTIYF.

Concerning this clonotype: This clone may be a read error of a much larger clone one base away. The V gene is TRBV4-3, the J gene TRBJ1-2; no clear D gene. The CDR3 covers 16 residues. V was clipped by 4 bases and J by 0 bases, with 15 bases between them. Looked up from germline, CDR1 is LGHNA and CDR2 is YSLEER. The chain's CDR3 is CASSREGRSTNYGYTF. The CDR3 DNA sequence: TGCGCCAGCAGCCGAGAAGGGCGCAGCACTAACTATGGCTACACCTTC.

This clonotype was picked up many times. The V call is TRBV4-1, the J call TRBJ2-3, with D possibly TRBD1 on 5 matching bases. Trimming shortened V by 1 base and J by 4 bases, and 9 bases separated the two germline ends. Per germline, CDR1 MGHRA and CDR2 YSYEKL. The CDR3 spans 14 residues. CDR3 amino acids: CASSQGGQADTQYF. CDR3 nucleotide sequence: TGCGCCAGCAGCCAAGGGGGCCAGGCAGATACGCAGTATTTT.

This clonotype has at least ten counts. The chain couples TRBV5-1 to TRBJ1-1, with D possibly matching TRBD1 (5 bases). V lost 0 bases, J lost 7 bases, and 10 bases lay in between. CDR3 length: 13 amino acids. The V gene's germline CDR1 is SGHRS and CDR2 YFSETQ. The CDR3 sequence: CASSLDGTLEAFF. CDR3 nucleotides: TGCGCCAGCAGCTTGGATGGGACCCTTGAAGCTTTCTTT.

This clonotype was observed many times. The chain carries TRBV4-2 and TRBJ2-7; TRBD2 matches 9 bases. V trimming: 0 bases; J trimming: 2 bases; junction bases outside the gene matches: 2. Germline V lookup: CDR1 LGHNA, CDR2 YNFKEQ. CDR3 length: 15 amino acids. Written as DNA, the CDR3 is TGTGCCAGCAGCCAAGAGGGCGGGAGGGCCTACGAGCAGTACTTC. Translation: CASSQEGGRAYEQYF.